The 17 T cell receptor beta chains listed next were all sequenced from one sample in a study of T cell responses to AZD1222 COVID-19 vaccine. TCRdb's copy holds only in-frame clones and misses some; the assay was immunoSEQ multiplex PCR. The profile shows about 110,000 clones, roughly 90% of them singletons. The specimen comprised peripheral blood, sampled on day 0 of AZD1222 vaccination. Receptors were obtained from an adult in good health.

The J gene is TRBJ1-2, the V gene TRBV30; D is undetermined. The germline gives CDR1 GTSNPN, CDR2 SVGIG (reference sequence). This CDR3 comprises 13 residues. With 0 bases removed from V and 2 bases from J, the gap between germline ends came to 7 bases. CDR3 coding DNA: TGTGCCTGGAGTGTTTCCTTAAACTATGGCTACACCTTC. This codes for CAWSVSLNYGYTF.

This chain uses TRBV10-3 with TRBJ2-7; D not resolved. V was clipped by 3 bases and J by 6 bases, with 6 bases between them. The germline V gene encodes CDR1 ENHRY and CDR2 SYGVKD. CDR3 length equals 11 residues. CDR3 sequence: CAISELREQYF. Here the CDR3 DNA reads TGTGCCATCAGTGAATTACGCGAGCAGTACTTC.

The CDR3 DNA reads TGCGCCAGCAGCCAGCCTAGCGGGGGGGCCGCTGGGGCCAACGTCCTGACTTTC. It encodes CASSQPSGGAAGANVLTF. J is TRBJ2-6 and V is TRBV4-1; 12 bases align to TRBD2. Trimming cost V 3 bases and J 2 bases; bases outside gene matches: 5. The CDR3 contains 18 residues. Germline V gene data show CDR1 as MGHRA and CDR2 as YSYEKL.

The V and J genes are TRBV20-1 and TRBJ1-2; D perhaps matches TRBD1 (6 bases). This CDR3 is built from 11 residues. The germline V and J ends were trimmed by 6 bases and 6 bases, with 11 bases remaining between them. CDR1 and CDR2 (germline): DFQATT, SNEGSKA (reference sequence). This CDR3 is CSARQADGYTF. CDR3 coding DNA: TGCAGTGCAAGACAGGCCGATGGCTACACCTTC.

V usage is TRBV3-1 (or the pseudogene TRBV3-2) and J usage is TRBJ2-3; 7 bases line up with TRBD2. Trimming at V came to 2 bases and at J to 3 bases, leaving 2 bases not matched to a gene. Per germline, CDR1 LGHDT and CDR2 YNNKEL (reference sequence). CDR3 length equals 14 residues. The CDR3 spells CASSQLAATDTQYF. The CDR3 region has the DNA TGTGCCAGCAGCCAACTAGCGGCAACAGATACGCAGTATTTT.

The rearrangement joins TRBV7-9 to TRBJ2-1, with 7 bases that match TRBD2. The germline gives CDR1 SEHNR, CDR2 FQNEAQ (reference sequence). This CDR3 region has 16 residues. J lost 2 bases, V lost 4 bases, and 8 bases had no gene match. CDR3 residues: CASSSGLVPTYNEQFF. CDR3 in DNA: TGTGCCAGCAGCTCTGGACTAGTTCCAACCTACAATGAGCAGTTCTTC.

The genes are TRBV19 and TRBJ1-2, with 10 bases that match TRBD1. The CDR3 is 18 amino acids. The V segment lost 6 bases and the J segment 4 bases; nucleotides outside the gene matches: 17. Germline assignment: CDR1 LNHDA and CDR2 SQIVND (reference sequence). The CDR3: CASRDRGLLQVPSYGYTF. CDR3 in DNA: TGTGCCAGTAGAGACAGGGGGCTTCTTCAGGTTCCATCCTATGGCTACACCTTC. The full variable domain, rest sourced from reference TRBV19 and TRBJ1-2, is DGGITQSPKYLFRKEGQNVTLSCEQNLNHDAMYWYRQDPGQGLRLIYYSQIVNDFQKGDIAEGYSVSREKKESFPLTVTSAQKNPTAFYLCASRDRGLLQVPSYGYTFGSGTRLTVV.

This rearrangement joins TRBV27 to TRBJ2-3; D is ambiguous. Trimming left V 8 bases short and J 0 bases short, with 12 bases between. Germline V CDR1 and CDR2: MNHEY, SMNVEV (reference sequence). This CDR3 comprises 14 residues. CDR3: CASSSFSSTDTQYF. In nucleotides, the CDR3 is TGTGCCAGCTCTAGTTTCTCTAGCACAGATACGCAGTATTTT.

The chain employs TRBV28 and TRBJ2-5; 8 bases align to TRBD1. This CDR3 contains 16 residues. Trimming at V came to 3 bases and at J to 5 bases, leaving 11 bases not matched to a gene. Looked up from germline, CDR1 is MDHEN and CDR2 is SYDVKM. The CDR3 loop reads CASSFEAGGLRETQYF. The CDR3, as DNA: TGTGCCAGCAGTTTTGAGGCAGGGGGCCTGAGGGAGACCCAGTACTTC.

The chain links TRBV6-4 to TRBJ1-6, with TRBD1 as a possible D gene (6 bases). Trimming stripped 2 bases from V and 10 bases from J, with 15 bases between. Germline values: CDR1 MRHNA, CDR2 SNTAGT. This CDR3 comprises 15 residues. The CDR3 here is CASSDGQGSGSPLHF. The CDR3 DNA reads TGTGCCAGCAGTGACGGTCAGGGGAGCGGGTCACCCCTCCACTTT.

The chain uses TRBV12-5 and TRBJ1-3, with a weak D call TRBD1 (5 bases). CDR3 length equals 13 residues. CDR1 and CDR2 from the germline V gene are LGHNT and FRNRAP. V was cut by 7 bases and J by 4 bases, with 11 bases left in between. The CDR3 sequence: CASAAGSGNTIYF. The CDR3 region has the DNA TGTGCTAGTGCCGCAGGGTCCGGAAACACCATATATTTT.

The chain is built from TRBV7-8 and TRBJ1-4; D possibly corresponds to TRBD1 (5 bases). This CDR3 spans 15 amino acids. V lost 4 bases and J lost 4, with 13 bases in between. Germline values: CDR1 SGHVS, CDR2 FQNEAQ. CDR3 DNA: TGTGCCAGCAGCTCCTCCGAGGGGTTTAATGAAAAACTGTTTTTT. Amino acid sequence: CASSSSEGFNEKLFF. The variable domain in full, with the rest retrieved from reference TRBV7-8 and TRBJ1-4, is GAGVSQSPRYKVAKRGQDVALRCDPISGHVSLFWYQQALGQGPEFLTYFQNEAQLDKSGLPSDRFFAERPEGSVSTLKIQRTQQEDSAVYLCASSSSEGFNEKLFFGSGTQLSVL.

CDR3 in amino acids: CASSIARDSGVEDYEQYF. The CDR3 nucleotides are TGTGCCAGTAGTATAGCCCGGGATAGCGGGGTGGAAGACTACGAGCAGTACTTC. The J gene is TRBJ2-7, the V gene TRBV19, with TRBD2 matching 8 bases. The CDR3 is 18 amino acids. J lost 3 bases, V lost 1 base, and 14 bases had no gene match. Germline loops: CDR1 LNHDA, CDR2 SQIVND (reference sequence). The full variable domain, its missing parts supplied by reference TRBV19 and TRBJ2-7, is DGGITQSPKYLFRKEGQNVTLSCEQNLNHDAMYWYRQDPGQGLRLIYYSQIVNDFQKGDIAEGYSVSREKKESFPLTVTSAQKNPTAFYLCASSIARDSGVEDYEQYFGPGTRLTVT.

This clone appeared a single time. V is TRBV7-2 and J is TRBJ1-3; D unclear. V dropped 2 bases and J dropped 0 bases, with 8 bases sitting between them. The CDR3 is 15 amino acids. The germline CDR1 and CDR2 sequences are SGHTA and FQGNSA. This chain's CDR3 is CASSLNQVSGNTIYF. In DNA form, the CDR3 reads TGTGCCAGCAGCTTAAACCAAGTCTCTGGAAACACCATATATTTT.

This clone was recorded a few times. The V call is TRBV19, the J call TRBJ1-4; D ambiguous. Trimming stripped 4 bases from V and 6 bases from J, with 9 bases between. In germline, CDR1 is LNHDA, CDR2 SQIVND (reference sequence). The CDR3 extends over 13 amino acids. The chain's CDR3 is CASSRREDEKLFF. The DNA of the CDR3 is TGTGCCAGTAGTAGGAGGGAAGATGAAAAACTGTTTTTT.

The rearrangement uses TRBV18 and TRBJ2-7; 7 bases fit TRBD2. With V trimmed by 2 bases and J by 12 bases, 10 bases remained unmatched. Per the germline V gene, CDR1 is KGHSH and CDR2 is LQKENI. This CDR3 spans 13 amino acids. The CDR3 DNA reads TGTGCCAGCTCACCAATGCAGGCGGGAGAATTGTACTTC. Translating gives CASSPMQAGELYF.

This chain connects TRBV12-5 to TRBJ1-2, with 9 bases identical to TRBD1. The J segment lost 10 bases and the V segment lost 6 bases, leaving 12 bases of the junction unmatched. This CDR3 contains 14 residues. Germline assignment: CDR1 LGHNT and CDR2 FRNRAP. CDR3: CASGNDTGGAFYTF. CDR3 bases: TGTGCTAGTGGCAACGACACAGGGGGCGCTTTCTACACCTTC. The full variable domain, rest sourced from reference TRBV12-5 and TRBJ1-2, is DARVTQTPRHKVTEMGQEVTMRCQPILGHNTVFWYRQTMMQGLELLAYFRNRAPLDDSGMPKDRFSAEMPDATLATLKIQPSEPRDSAVYFCASGNDTGGAFYTFGSGTRLTVV.